This passage covers 10 T cell receptor beta chains from one sample sequenced in a study of tumor-infiltrating lymphocytes in primary liver carcinoma. Researchers drew blood RNA from unsorted whole blood and extracted germline DNA as well. With a constant-region primer, TCR beta cDNA was made from around 530 ng of total RNA. Libraries for TCR beta were built through three nested multiplex PCR rounds, which together made up a slightly modified ARM-PCR procedure. Forward primers for TRBV1-TRBV30 and a C-beta reverse primer served the first two PCR rounds, at about 9 cycles each. TCRdb re-analysed the multiplex PCR reads in MiXCR, keeping a single row per CDR3 protein. Of a few hundred thousand distinct CDR3 sequences listed, around three fifths are singletons. Sequenced material: peripheral blood. The receptor source for this set is a woman aged 25 to 39 with primary liver carcinoma and hepatitis B virus infection.

Details on this clonotype: A much larger clone differs from this one at a single base, so this may be a read error. V and J are TRBV5-4 and TRBJ1-2, with unresolved D. V lost 4 bases, J lost 4 bases, and 17 bases lay in between. CDR1 and CDR2 from the germline V gene are SGHNT and YYREEE (reference sequence). This CDR3 has 15 amino acids. The chain's CDR3 is CASSAWEKWVYGYTF. In DNA form, the CDR3 reads TGTGCCAGCAGCGCTTGGGAGAAGTGGGTCTATGGCTACACCTTC.

The rearrangement links TRBV5-8 to TRBJ1-5; D unresolved. CDR3 length: 19 residues. CDR1 and CDR2 (germline): SGHTS, YDEGEE. V dropped 4 bases and J dropped 1 base, with 24 bases sitting between them. The CDR3 DNA reads as TGTGCCAGCAGCAGCCCGCGGGCCGGGGTTTTTAGGAGCAATCAGCCCCAGCATTTT. This sequence encodes CASSSPRAGVFRSNQPQHF.

This clonotype was recorded at least ten times. V usage is TRBV12-3 or TRBV12-4 and J usage is TRBJ1-5, with D possibly TRBD1 on 5 matching bases. Trimming stripped 3 bases from V and 4 bases from J, with 7 bases between. The CDR3 has 13 residues. The CDR3 sequence is CASSFEGNQPQHF. DNA for the CDR3: TGTGCCAGCAGTTTCGAGGGGAATCAGCCCCAGCATTTT.

On this clonotype itself: The final CDR3 position lacks the conserved phenylalanine or tryptophan, pointing to a likely read error. The chain links TRBV30 to TRBJ1-5; TRBD1 might be the D (6 bases). Germline-derived CDR1 and CDR2 are GTSNPN and SVGIG (reference sequence). The CDR3 is 13 amino acids. V was clipped by 8 bases and J by 2 bases, with 13 bases between them. CDR3 loop: CAMEGGGNQPQHV. In DNA, the CDR3 is TGTGCCATGGAGGGGGGGGGCAATCAGCCCCAGCATGTT.

The J gene is TRBJ1-2, the V gene TRBV29-1; possibly TRBD1 for D (6 bases). The ends were cut back, 6 bases at V and 8 bases at J, with 16 bases in the middle. This CDR3 has 12 amino acids. CDR1 and CDR2 (germline): SQVTM, ANQGSEA. In DNA form, the CDR3 reads TGCAGCGTGACCCGGGACATGACGGGCTACACCTTC. It encodes CSVTRDMTGYTF.

This clonotype was observed many times. The gene calls are TRBV29-1 and TRBJ2-3, with 10 nucleotides matching TRBD2. The CDR3 runs 14 residues. The V gene end was trimmed by 5 bases and the J gene end by 3 bases; junction bases not matched to a gene: 5. The V gene's germline CDR1 is SQVTM and CDR2 ANQGSEA. The DNA for the CDR3 is TGCAGCGTTCGTCCTAGCGGGAGTACAGATACGCAGTATTTT. As protein: CSVRPSGSTDTQYF.

The chain joins TRBV6-2 or TRBV6-3 to TRBJ2-7; 7 bases are shared with TRBD2. J lost 9 bases, V lost 7 bases, and 24 bases had no gene match. The CDR3 runs 17 residues. The germline V gene encodes CDR1 MNHEY and CDR2 SVGEGT. CDR3 amino acids: CASKISGRPGPNGGQYF. CDR3 nucleotides: TGTGCCAGCAAAATTAGCGGGCGACCGGGACCCAACGGAGGGCAGTACTTC.

Comment on this clonotype: This clone may be a read error of a much larger clone one base away. The chain links TRBV12-3 or TRBV12-4 to TRBJ2-7, with D hard to call. This CDR3 region has 14 residues. V was trimmed by 3 bases and J by 3 bases, leaving 12 bases between them. As DNA, the CDR3 is TGTGCCAGCAGTTTTGAAGGCAGAAACTACGAGCAGTACTTC. It codes for CASSFEGRNYEQYF.

For the CDR3, the DNA is TGTGCCAGCATCTCGAGACTAGCTGATTACAATGAGCAGTTCTTC. Protein product: CASISRLADYNEQFF. This sequence joins TRBV28 and TRBJ2-1, with 7 positions matching TRBD2. CDR3 size: 15 residues. V dropped 7 bases and J dropped 4; count of bases not matched to a gene: 10. From germline, CDR1 is MDHEN and CDR2 SYDVKM.

Regarding this clonotype: The junction differs from germline at one of its ends, possibly a read error. This chain links TRBV6-2 or TRBV6-3 with TRBJ2-1, with D maybe TRBD2 (5 bases). Germline lookup yields CDR1 MNHEY and CDR2 SVGEGT. The CDR3 extends over 15 amino acids. The CDR3 region has the DNA TGTGCCAGCAGGGACGGCGGAGGCTCATACAATGAGCACTTCTTC. Residues: CASRDGGGSYNEHFF.